The sequence of this TCR beta chain was determined in a study of blood T cells in healthy people across ages. General observations from the study: The authors considered diversity estimates from one million T cells to be underestimates. With naive T cell percentage, TCR beta diversity showed a strong correlation.

Primers used in a second PCR of roughly 6 to 11 cycles were a sample-barcoded 5' primer and a J-beta primer mix. Each cDNA molecule, via a template-switch adaptor with 12 random nucleotides, was tagged. Each CDR3 protein is one row after TCRdb ran MiXCR on the 5' RACE reads. The sample lists roughly 1,500,000 distinct CDR3 sequences; roughly a third were seen once. Total RNA was isolated from each sample in quantities of at least 5 micrograms. On this clonotype itself: The target antigen is unknown.

The CDR3 loop spans 16 amino acids. Germline trimming cut 1 base from V and 3 bases from J; bases unmatched to any gene: 8. Sequenced input: blood. The genes are TRBV12-3 or TRBV12-4 and TRBJ2-7; 8 bases agree with TRBD2. This TCR came from a woman in her thirties in good health. CDR3 DNA: TGTGCCAGCAGTTTAGAAGGTCTTAGCGGGGTCTACGAGCAGTACTTC. It yields the protein CASSLEGLSGVYEQYF.